These 18 T cell receptor beta chains share one sample of origin, sequenced in a study of metastatic and nonmetastatic thyroid tumors. TCRdb ran MiXCR on the PCR reads. This table has 13,000 or so clones, 31% appearing once. Every patient was untreated before thyroid surgery. Sequencing was carried out using tumor tissue. These receptors all stem from a male donor with papillary thyroid cancer or a benign thyroid nodule (not recorded which). Some clones in this sample may be carry-over from other donors' samples.

The CDR3 loop reads CSARTGDKGEQYF. The CDR3 bases are TGCAGTGCCAGGACAGGGGACAAAGGCGAGCAGTACTTC. The rearrangement links TRBV20-1 to TRBJ2-7; TRBD1 aligns across 9 bases. From germline, CDR1 is DFQATT and CDR2 SNEGSKA (reference sequence). CDR3 length equals 13 residues. The ends lost 6 bases at V and 6 bases at J; junction bases unmatched: 9.

A word on this clone: A much larger clone lies a single base off, so this may be a read error. This sequence joins TRBV7-9 and TRBJ1-6; no clear D gene. V was clipped by 11 bases and J by 10 bases, with 24 bases between them. Germline assignment: CDR1 SEHNR and CDR2 FQNEAQ (reference sequence). This CDR3 has 15 residues. Here the CDR3 reads CAVTGSLGGDSPLHF. CDR3 DNA: TGTGCCGTCACCGGGAGTCTAGGCGGTGACTCACCCCTCCACTTT.

As regards this clone: A much more abundant neighbour one base away suggests this may be a read error. The chain couples TRBV27 to TRBJ1-6; maybe TRBD1 (5 bases). V lost 6 bases and J 8 bases, leaving 23 bases between the germline ends. The CDR3 sequence is 17 residues long. Germline CDR1 and CDR2: MNHEY and SMNVEV (reference sequence). CDR3 amino acids: CASSPVGVGSMDSPLHF. CDR3 nucleotides: TGTGCCAGCAGCCCTGTGGGGGTGGGCAGTATGGATTCACCCCTCCACTTT.

The V gene is TRBV20-1, the J gene TRBJ2-5, with D tentatively TRBD1 or TRBD2 (5 bases each). Germline CDR1 DFQATT, CDR2 SNEGSKA (reference sequence). The CDR3 is 15 amino acids. V shed 0 bases and J shed 5 bases, with 16 bases lying between them. In nucleotides, the CDR3 is TGCAGTGCTAGAGATTGTATGGGGGATGTGGAGACCCAGTACTTC. The encoded protein is CSARDCMGDVETQYF.

The sample holds many counts of this clone. A much larger clone lies one base from this, so it may be a read error. This chain connects TRBV7-2 to TRBJ2-1, with D tentatively TRBD2 (5 bases). This CDR3 spans 14 amino acids. The ends were cut back, 5 bases at V and 4 bases at J, with 12 bases in the middle. CDR1 and CDR2 (germline): SGHTA, FQGNSA. The CDR3 bases are TGTGCCAGCAGCCCCGGGGTGGGGTACAATGAGCAGTTCTTC. Amino acids: CASSPGVGYNEQFF.

CDR3 protein: CASSRVGQYF. The CDR3 DNA follows: TGTGCCAGCAGTAGGGTGGGGCAGTACTTC. The chain is built from TRBV28 and TRBJ2-7; no firm D call. Deletions cut 5 bases from V and 9 bases from J, with 8 bases between. From germline, CDR1 is MDHEN and CDR2 SYDVKM. The CDR3 covers 10 residues.

The chain links TRBV28 to TRBJ2-1; possible D gene TRBD2, 5 bases. The CDR3 is made up of 15 amino acids. The germline CDR1 and CDR2 sequences are MDHEN and SYDVKM. The ends were cut back, 6 bases at V and 7 bases at J, with 19 bases in the middle. CDR3 sequence: CASSYNREGKNEQFF. In DNA, the CDR3 is TGTGCCAGCAGCTATAACAGAGAGGGTAAAAATGAGCAGTTCTTC. The full variable domain, rest sourced from reference TRBV28 and TRBJ2-1, is DVKVTQSSRYLVKRTGEKVFLECVQDMDHENMFWYRQDPGLGLRLIYFSYDVKMKEKGDIPEGYSVSREKKERFSLILESASTNQTSMYLCASSYNREGKNEQFFGPGTRLTVL.

Remarks on this clone: The missing conserved phenylalanine or tryptophan at the end of this CDR3 makes a read error likely. This rearrangement joins TRBV7-6 to TRBJ2-3; D is possibly TRBD1 (6 bases). From germline, CDR1 is SGHVS and CDR2 FNYEAQ. The CDR3 totals 17 residues. V dropped 4 bases and J dropped 7 bases, with 24 bases sitting between them. The CDR3 region has the DNA TGTGCCAGCAGCTCACGGACAGCGCCATCCGCTACGTATACGCAGTATTTG. Translating gives CASSSRTAPSATYTQYL.

The J gene is TRBJ2-1, the V gene TRBV6-2 or TRBV6-3, with D perhaps TRBD1 (5 bases). The CDR3 contains 13 residues. Per the germline V gene, CDR1 is MNHEY and CDR2 is SVGEGT. Trimming cost V 2 bases and J 3 bases, with 5 bases left between them. The CDR3 sequence: CASSYDSYNEQFF. CDR3 nucleotide sequence: TGTGCCAGCAGTTACGACAGCTACAATGAGCAGTTCTTC.

The chain combines TRBV7-2 with TRBJ1-2; D gene ambiguous. Trimming left V 1 base short and J 2 bases short, with 11 bases between. The CDR3 runs 15 residues. Germline-derived CDR1 and CDR2 are SGHTA and FQGNSA. As DNA, the CDR3 is TGTGCCAGCAGCTTAGGTATTCGACACAACTATGGCTACACCTTC. Translated: CASSLGIRHNYGYTF. The full variable domain, with the rest looked up from reference TRBV7-2 and TRBJ1-2, is GAGVSQSPSNKVTEKGKDVELRCDPISGHTALYWYRQSLGQGLEFLIYFQGNSAPDKSGLPSDRFSAERTGGSVSTLTIQRTQQEDSAVYLCASSLGIRHNYGYTFGSGTRLTVV.

The rearrangement uses TRBV6-1 and TRBJ2-7; D ambiguous. The CDR3 totals 14 residues. In germline, CDR1 is MNHNS, CDR2 SASEGT. V lost 6 bases to trimming and J lost 4 bases, with 16 bases between them. CDR3 sequence reads: CASRSGPPSYEQYV. CDR3 nucleotide sequence: TGTGCCAGCAGGAGTGGGCCCCCCTCTTACGAGCAGTACGTC.

The J gene is TRBJ2-4, the V gene TRBV20-1; 14 bases are shared with TRBD2. The V segment lost 5 bases and the J segment 0 bases; nucleotides outside the gene matches: 6. CDR1 and CDR2 (germline): DFQATT, SNEGSKA (reference sequence). The CDR3 consists of 17 residues. CDR3 nucleotide sequence: TGCAGTGCTCACGGGACTAGCGGGAGTGGAGCCAAAAACATTCAGTACTTC. Its protein product is CSAHGTSGSGAKNIQYF.

This clone was observed many times. The V gene is TRBV28, the J gene TRBJ1-4; TRBD1 matches 7 bases. Germline assignment: CDR1 MDHEN and CDR2 SYDVKM. The CDR3 has 13 residues. The V segment lost 5 bases and the J segment 8 bases; nucleotides outside the gene matches: 5. As DNA, the CDR3 is TGTGCCAGCAGTCGGGACAGAGGGGAAAAACTGTTTTTT. This gives the protein CASSRDRGEKLFF.

The table lists this clone with a few counts. V gene TRBV6-4 combines with J gene TRBJ2-3; the match to TRBD2 covers 10 bases. Germline values: CDR1 MRHNA, CDR2 SNTAGT. There are 15 residues in the CDR3. Unmatched junction bases numbered 5, after V lost 4 bases and J lost 4 bases. CDR3 residues: CASSGSSGSSDTQYF. CDR3 bases: TGTGCCAGCAGTGGGTCTAGCGGGAGCTCAGATACGCAGTATTTT.

By its share, this clone is medium-sized. The gene calls are TRBV7-2 and TRBJ2-7, with D maybe TRBD2 (5 bases). Germline V CDR1 and CDR2: SGHTA, FQGNSA. V was cut by 2 bases and J by 0 bases, with 8 bases left in between. This CDR3 region has 14 residues. CDR3 in amino acids: CASSLSRDSYEQYV. The CDR3 DNA sequence: TGTGCCAGCAGCTTATCCCGGGACTCCTACGAGCAGTACGTC.

This clone was recorded at least ten times. The rearrangement joins TRBV5-6 to TRBJ1-1, with D unresolved. Germline-derived CDR1 and CDR2 are SGHDT and YYEEEE. V was trimmed by 6 bases and J by 9 bases, leaving 3 bases between them. CDR3 length: 8 amino acids. Here the CDR3 reads CASTQAFF. Written as DNA, the CDR3 is TGTGCCAGCACCCAAGCTTTCTTT. The variable domain in full, completed from reference TRBV5-6 and TRBJ1-1, reads DAGVTQSPTHLIKTRGQQVTLRCSPKSGHDTVSWYQQALGQGPQFIFQYYEEEERQRGNFPDRFSGHQFPNYSSELNVNALLLGDSALYLCASTQAFFGQGTRLTVV.

The V call is TRBV18, the J call TRBJ2-7; D unclear. Germline-derived CDR1 and CDR2 are KGHSH and LQKENI. The length of the CDR3 is 13 residues. V was trimmed by 4 bases and J by 5 bases, leaving 12 bases between them. The CDR3 sequence is CASSQLPHDEQYF. CDR3 nucleotide sequence: TGTGCCAGCTCACAACTGCCTCACGACGAGCAGTACTTC.

By share of the sample, this clone is medium-sized. The chain couples TRBV5-8 to TRBJ2-1, with D maybe TRBD2 (5 bases). The length of the CDR3 is 11 residues. V lost 5 bases and J lost 10, with 10 bases in between. Germline loops: CDR1 SGHTS, CDR2 YDEGEE. CDR3 sequence: CASRRGGEQFF. The CDR3 region has the DNA TGTGCCAGCAGACGCGGCGGGGAGCAGTTCTTC.